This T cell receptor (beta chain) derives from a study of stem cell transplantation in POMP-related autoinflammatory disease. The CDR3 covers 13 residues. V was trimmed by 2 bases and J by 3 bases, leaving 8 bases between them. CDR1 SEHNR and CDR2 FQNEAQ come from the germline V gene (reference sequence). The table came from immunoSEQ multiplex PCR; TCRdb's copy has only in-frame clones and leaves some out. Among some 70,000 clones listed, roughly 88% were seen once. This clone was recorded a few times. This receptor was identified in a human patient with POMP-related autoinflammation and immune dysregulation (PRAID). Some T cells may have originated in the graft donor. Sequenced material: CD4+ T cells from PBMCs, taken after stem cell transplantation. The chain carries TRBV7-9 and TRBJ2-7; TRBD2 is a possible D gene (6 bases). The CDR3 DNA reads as TGTGCCAGCAGCTTACGGAGGGGCTACGAGCAGTACTTC. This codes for CASSLRRGYEQYF.